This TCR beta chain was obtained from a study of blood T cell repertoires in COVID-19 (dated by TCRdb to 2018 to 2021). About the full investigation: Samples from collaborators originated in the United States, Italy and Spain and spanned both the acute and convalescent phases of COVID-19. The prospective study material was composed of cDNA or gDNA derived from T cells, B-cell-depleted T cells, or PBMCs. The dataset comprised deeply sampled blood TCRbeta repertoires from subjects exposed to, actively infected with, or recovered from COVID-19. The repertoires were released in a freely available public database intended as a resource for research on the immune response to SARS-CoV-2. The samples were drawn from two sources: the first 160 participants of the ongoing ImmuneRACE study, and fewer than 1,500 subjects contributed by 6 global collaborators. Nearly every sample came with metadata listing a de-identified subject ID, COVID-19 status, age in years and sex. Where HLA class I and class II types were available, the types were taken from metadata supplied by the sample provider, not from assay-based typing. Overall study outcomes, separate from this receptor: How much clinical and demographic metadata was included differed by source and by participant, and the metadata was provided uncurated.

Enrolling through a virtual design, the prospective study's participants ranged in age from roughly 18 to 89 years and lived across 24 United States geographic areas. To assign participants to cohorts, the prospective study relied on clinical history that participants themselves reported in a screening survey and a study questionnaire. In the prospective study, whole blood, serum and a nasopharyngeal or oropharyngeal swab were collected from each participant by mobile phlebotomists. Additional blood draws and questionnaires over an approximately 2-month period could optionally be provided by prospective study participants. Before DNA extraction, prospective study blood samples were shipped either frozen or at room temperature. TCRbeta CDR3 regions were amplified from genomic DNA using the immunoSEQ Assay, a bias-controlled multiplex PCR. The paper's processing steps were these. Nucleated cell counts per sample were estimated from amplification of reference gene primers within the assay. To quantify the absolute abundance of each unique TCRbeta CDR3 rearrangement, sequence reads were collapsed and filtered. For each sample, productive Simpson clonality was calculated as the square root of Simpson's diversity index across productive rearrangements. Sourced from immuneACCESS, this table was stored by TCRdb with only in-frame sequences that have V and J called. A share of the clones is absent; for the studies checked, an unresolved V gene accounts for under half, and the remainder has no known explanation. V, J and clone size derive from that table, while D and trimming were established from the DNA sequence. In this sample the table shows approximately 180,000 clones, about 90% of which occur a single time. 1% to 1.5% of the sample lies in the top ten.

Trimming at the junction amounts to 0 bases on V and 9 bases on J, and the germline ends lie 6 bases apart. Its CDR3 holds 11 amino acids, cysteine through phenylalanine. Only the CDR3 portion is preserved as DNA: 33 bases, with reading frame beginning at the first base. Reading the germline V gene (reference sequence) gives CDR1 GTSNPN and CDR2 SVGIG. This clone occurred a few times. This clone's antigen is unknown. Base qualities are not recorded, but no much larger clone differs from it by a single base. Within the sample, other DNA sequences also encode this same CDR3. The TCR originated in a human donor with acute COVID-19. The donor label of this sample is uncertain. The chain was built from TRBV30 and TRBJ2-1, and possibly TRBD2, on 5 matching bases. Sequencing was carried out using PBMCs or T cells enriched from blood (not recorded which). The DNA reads TGTGCCTGGAGTGTAGGAGGTGAGCAGTTCTTC. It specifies CAWSVGGEQFF.